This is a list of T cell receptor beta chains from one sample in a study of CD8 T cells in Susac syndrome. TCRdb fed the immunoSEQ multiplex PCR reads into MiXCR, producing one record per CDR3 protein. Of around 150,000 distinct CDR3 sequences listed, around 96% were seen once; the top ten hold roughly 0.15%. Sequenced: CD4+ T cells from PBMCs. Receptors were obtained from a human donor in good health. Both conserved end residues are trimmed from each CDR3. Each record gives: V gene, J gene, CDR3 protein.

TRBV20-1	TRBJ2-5	SARDPLRSGGAVKETQY
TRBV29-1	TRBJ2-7	SVAPDRGFNEQY
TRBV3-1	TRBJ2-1	ASSHAAGYGEQF
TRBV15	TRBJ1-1	ATSRRRAGNTEAF
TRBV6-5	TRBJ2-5	ASGGTEETQY
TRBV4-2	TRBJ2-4	ASSQDLQGLAKNIQY
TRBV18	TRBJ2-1	ASSQRPGGEQF
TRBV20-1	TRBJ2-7	SASGFVSTYEQY
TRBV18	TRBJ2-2	ASSPPGTGNTGELF
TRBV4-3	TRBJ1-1	ASSHREMGTEAF
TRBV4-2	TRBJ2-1	ASSQELSGGAYNEQF
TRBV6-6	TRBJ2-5	ASTLRQGETQY
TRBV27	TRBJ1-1	ASSFYSDTEAF
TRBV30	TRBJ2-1	AWAGQGANEQF
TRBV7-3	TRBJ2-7	ASSLQGGPYEQY
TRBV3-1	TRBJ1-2	ASSQARSYGYT
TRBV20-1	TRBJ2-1	SARGTDNEQF
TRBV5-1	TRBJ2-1	ASSPGTTYNEQF
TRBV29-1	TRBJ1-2	SAAGTGYGYT
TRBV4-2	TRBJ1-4	ASSQDGTVKLF
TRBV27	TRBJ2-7	ASSLTGATYEQY
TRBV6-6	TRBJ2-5	ASSFAGPRETQY
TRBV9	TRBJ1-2	ASSRDRGAGYT
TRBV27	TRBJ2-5	ASSLLGSETQY
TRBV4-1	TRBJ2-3	ASSQEGTRGTGRPDTQY
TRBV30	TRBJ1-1	AWMAGRSTEAF
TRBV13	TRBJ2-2	ASRTTGTYTGELF
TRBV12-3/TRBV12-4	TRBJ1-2	ASSLAHSPGS